This T cell receptor beta chain was captured in a study of T cells in Graves' hyperthyroidism and ophthalmopathy. Overall study context: Once the initial diagnosis was made, peripheral blood was obtained before any treatment.

What was amplified from RNA transcripts were TCR beta CDR3 regions. A first-round RT-PCR of the TCR CDR3 used the HTBI primer set. TCRdb re-derived calls from the multiplex PCR reads in MiXCR, one entry per CDR3 protein. Found here are over 500,000 distinct CDR3 sequences, 15% to 20% of them singletons; the top ten hold 15% to 20%. Ophthalmopathy cases scored 3 or more on the Clinical Activity Score and 4 or more on NOSPECS grade, with duration below 3 months. Uncontrolled infections, other autoimmune diseases, pregnancy or lactation led to exclusion of patients. The sequenced material came from blood. The TCR comes from a woman aged 18-29 years with Graves' ophthalmopathy.

The CDR3 protein is CATSRAGGTDTQYF. In DNA, the CDR3 is TGTGCCACCAGCAGAGCGGGAGGCACAGATACGCAGTATTTT. This chain connects TRBV15 to TRBJ2-3; possible D gene TRBD2, 6 bases. The CDR3 spans 14 residues. The V gene's germline CDR1 is LNHNV and CDR2 YYDKDF (reference sequence). Trimming pared 1 base from V and 1 base from J, leaving 6 bases between.